The 27 T cell receptor beta chains given below trace back to one sample, sequenced in a study of identical twins. TCRdb ran MiXCR on the 5' RACE reads and lists one entry per CDR3 protein. The repertoire has under 900,000 distinct CDR3 sequences, 9% to 15% of them found once; the top ten carry around 1.5%. This sample was also put to use in a study of yellow fever vaccine responses in identical twins.

The sequenced sample was PBMCs. These receptors originate from a woman aged 18-35 years in good health.

This clonotype was counted a few times. V is TRBV28 and J is TRBJ1-6, with TRBD1 identical over 8 bases. The length of the CDR3 is 18 residues. Germline V CDR1 and CDR2: MDHEN, SYDVKM. V trimming: 3 bases; J trimming: 8 bases; junction bases outside the gene matches: 15. The CDR3 loop is CASSLEGQVRQGDSPLHF. DNA of the CDR3: TGTGCCAGCAGTTTGGAGGGACAGGTTCGGCAGGGGGATTCACCCCTCCACTTT.

The rearrangement uses TRBV3-1 and TRBJ2-7; the D is unclear. V was cut by 1 base and J by 2 bases, with 6 bases left in between. Germline V gene sequence: CDR1 LGHDT, CDR2 YNNKEL (reference sequence). This CDR3 spans 13 amino acids. As DNA, the CDR3 is TGTGCCAGCAGCCAAGTCCTGACCTACGAGCAGTACTTC. Translation: CASSQVLTYEQYF.

This clonotype has a handful of counts. V gene TRBV2 combines with J gene TRBJ2-2, with D uncertain. Looked up from germline, CDR1 is SNHLY and CDR2 is FYNNEI. CDR3 length: 12 residues. V was clipped by 3 bases and J by 6 bases, with 5 bases between them. CDR3 nucleotides: TGTGCCAGCAGTGATAACTCCGGGGAGCTGTTTTTT. Its translation is CASSDNSGELFF. The entire variable domain, with the rest obtained from reference TRBV2 and TRBJ2-2, is as follows: EPEVTQTPSHQVTQMGQEVILRCVPISNHLYFYWYRQILGQKVEFLVSFYNNEISEKSEIFDDQFSVERPDGSNFTLKIRSTKLEDSAMYFCASSDNSGELFFGEGSRLTVL.

The J gene is TRBJ2-3, the V gene TRBV12-3 or TRBV12-4; no clear D gene. Trimming took off 2 bases at V and 0 bases at J, with 12 bases between the two ends. The CDR3 runs to 16 residues. CDR3 region: CASSLRAHSSTDTQYF. CDR3 in DNA: TGTGCCAGCAGTTTAAGGGCCCATTCTAGCACAGATACGCAGTATTTT.

The table lists this clonotype with many counts. The junction differs from germline at one of its ends, possibly a read error. The CDR3 DNA is TGCGCCAGCAGCCAAGGCAGGCGGGAGACCCAGTACTTC. Encoded protein: CASSQGRRETQYF. V is TRBV3-1 and J is TRBJ2-5; D not resolved. This CDR3 has 13 residues. CDR1 and CDR2 (germline): LGHDT, YNNKEL (reference sequence).

Only a few counts were recorded for this clonotype. The chain is built from TRBV29-1 and TRBJ1-2, with 9 bases fitting TRBD1. Germline V lookup: CDR1 SQVTM, CDR2 ANQGSEA. This CDR3 is built from 15 residues. V gave up 6 bases and J gave up 1 base; unmatched junction bases: 9. The CDR3 here is CSVAGQGAYNYGYTF. The CDR3, as DNA: TGCAGCGTCGCGGGACAGGGCGCTTATAACTATGGCTACACCTTC.

This clonotype was observed at least ten times. V usage is TRBV6-5 and J usage is TRBJ2-1; 10 bases are shared with TRBD2. V lost 2 bases to trimming and J lost 7 bases; unmatched junction nucleotides: 8. Germline values: CDR1 MNHEY, CDR2 SVGAGI. The CDR3 has 16 amino acids. The CDR3 nucleotides read TGTGCCAGCAGTTACGTTAGCGGGAGGACCCGGAATGAGCAGTTCTTC. It specifies CASSYVSGRTRNEQFF.

This clonotype was detected a few times. The rearrangement joins TRBV6-5 to TRBJ1-1; D gene unclear. Trimming left V 4 bases short and J 4 bases short, with 13 bases between. Per germline, CDR1 MNHEY and CDR2 SVGAGI. The length of the CDR3 is 14 residues. The CDR3 coding sequence is TGTGCCAGCAGTTCAACCTTCCGGGGCACTGAAGCTTTCTTT. Translation gives CASSSTFRGTEAFF.

This clonotype was seen at least ten times. V usage is TRBV2 and J usage is TRBJ2-7; a weak D match, TRBD2 (6 bases). V lost 11 bases and J 3 bases, leaving 20 bases between the germline ends. Per germline, CDR1 SNHLY and CDR2 FYNNEI. CDR3 size: 14 residues. The DNA for the CDR3 is TGTGCCGGACACCCGACTAGTCGTAGCTACGAGCAGTACTTC. Protein sequence: CAGHPTSRSYEQYF.

This clonotype was seen repeatedly, ten times or more. This chain uses TRBV5-1 with TRBJ2-3; D remains ambiguous. This CDR3 has 15 residues. Trimming stripped 2 bases from V and 4 bases from J, with 14 bases between. Per the germline V gene, CDR1 is SGHRS and CDR2 is YFSETQ. The CDR3, as DNA: TGCGCCAGCAGCTTTGAGGCCGTCGGGTCAGATACGCAGTATTTT. Its protein product is CASSFEAVGSDTQYF.

This clonotype was seen repeatedly, ten times or more. The chain links TRBV5-6 to TRBJ2-4; 8 bases align to TRBD2. This CDR3 is 15 amino acids long. V lost 1 base, J lost 1 base, and 1 base stayed unmatched. Germline CDR1 is SGHDT and CDR2 is YYEEEE. CDR3 bases: TGTGCCAGCAGCTTGAGGACTAGCGCCAAAAACATTCAGTACTTC. Its protein product is CASSLRTSAKNIQYF.

The chain recombines TRBV7-3 with TRBJ2-2; D not resolved. The CDR3 has 14 amino acids. Germline lookup yields CDR1 SGHTA and CDR2 FQGTGA. Trimming left V 6 bases short and J 0 bases short, with 8 bases between. CDR3 loop: CASSEVANTGELFF. For the CDR3, the DNA is TGTGCCAGCAGTGAGGTCGCGAACACCGGGGAGCTGTTTTTT. Together with reference TRBV7-3 and TRBJ2-2, the CDR3 gives the full variable domain: GAGVSQTPSNKVTEKGKYVELRCDPISGHTALYWYRQSLGQGPEFLIYFQGTGAADDSGLPNDRFFAVRPEGSVSTLKIQRTERGDSAVYLCASSEVANTGELFFGEGSRLTVL.

This clonotype was seen a few times. This sequence joins TRBV12-3 or TRBV12-4 and TRBJ1-2; no reliable D call. The V end was cut by 5 bases, the J end by 2 bases, with 12 bases between. This CDR3 region has 14 residues. In DNA form, the CDR3 reads TGTGCCAGCAGTGGAGACACAGACAACTATGGCTACACCTTC. Its translation is CASSGDTDNYGYTF.

This clonotype was detected only a few times. The gene calls are TRBV27 and TRBJ2-1, with 10 bases that match TRBD2. The CDR3 totals 16 residues. V lost 3 bases, J lost 5 bases, and 7 bases stayed unmatched. In germline, CDR1 is MNHEY, CDR2 SMNVEV (reference sequence). CDR3 nucleotides: TGTGCCAGCAGTTTTCGTGAACTAGCGGGACACAATGAGCAGTTCTTC. Its translation: CASSFRELAGHNEQFF.

V is TRBV5-1 and J is TRBJ2-6; 10 bases align to TRBD1. V lost 0 bases and J lost 2; bases outside the gene matches: 2. The CDR3 sequence is 17 residues long. Germline-derived CDR1 and CDR2 are SGHRS and YFSETQ. This CDR3 is CASSLEGQGTGANVLTF. The CDR3 coding sequence is TGCGCCAGCAGCTTGGAGGGACAGGGGACTGGGGCCAACGTCCTGACTTTC.

This clonotype was observed a few times. The V call is TRBV12-3 or TRBV12-4, the J call TRBJ2-1, with 11 nucleotides matching TRBD1. The V gene end was trimmed by 6 bases and the J gene end by 12 bases; junction bases not matched to a gene: 10. The CDR3 totals 14 residues. The chain's CDR3 is CASRPPGQGVGQFF. The CDR3 DNA is TGTGCCAGCAGGCCTCCGGGACAGGGGGTGGGGCAGTTCTTC.

The chain couples TRBV6-1 to TRBJ1-1; D ambiguous. Trimming took off 8 bases at V and 0 bases at J, with 19 bases between the two ends. The CDR3 length is 16 residues. Germline assignment: CDR1 MNHNS and CDR2 SASEGT. This chain's CDR3 is CASSIPRINMNTEAFF. In DNA form, the CDR3 reads TGTGCCAGCTCGATACCGAGAATAAACATGAACACTGAAGCTTTCTTT.

The chain carries TRBV10-3 and TRBJ1-6; D might be TRBD1 (5 bases). The CDR3 covers 14 residues. Germline CDR1 reads ENHRY; CDR2 reads SYGVKD. V was cut by 4 bases and J by 9 bases, with 13 bases left in between. Here the CDR3 reads CAISVSGGGSPLHF. The CDR3 DNA sequence: TGTGCCATCAGTGTTTCAGGTGGGGGTTCACCCCTCCACTTT.

A few counts support this clonotype. The chain links TRBV20-1 to TRBJ1-5, with D possibly being TRBD1 (6 bases). Germline assignment: CDR1 DFQATT and CDR2 SNEGSKA (reference sequence). The CDR3 runs 13 residues. The V gene lost 3 bases and the J gene lost 6 bases, with 12 bases spanning the gap. The CDR3 here is CSASGTGIQPQHF. The CDR3, as DNA: TGCAGTGCTAGCGGAACAGGGATTCAGCCCCAGCATTTT.

This clonotype was seen many times. The chain employs TRBV15 and TRBJ2-3; 8 nucleotides line up with TRBD2. Germline assignment: CDR1 LNHNV and CDR2 YYDKDF (reference sequence). V trimming: 3 bases; J trimming: 6 bases; junction bases outside the gene matches: 5. This CDR3 has 14 residues. CDR3 nucleotide sequence: TGTGCCACCAGCAGGACTAGCGCGAGGGATACGCAGTATTTT. Translated: CATSRTSARDTQYF.

This clonotype was seen a handful of times. V is TRBV20-1 and J is TRBJ2-2, with 13 bases aligning to TRBD2. The length of the CDR3 is 17 residues. Trimming took 1 base from V and 6 from J; bases not matched to a gene: 8. Germline values: CDR1 DFQATT, CDR2 SNEGSKA (reference sequence). CDR3 sequence (DNA): TGCAGTGCTAGAGGATATGGACTAGCGGGAGTTTCCGGGGAGCTGTTTTTT. Protein: CSARGYGLAGVSGELFF.

This clonotype was counted a few times. The CDR3 here is CASSTPSGRARDTQYF. For the CDR3, the DNA is TGTGCCAGCAGTACGCCTAGCGGGAGGGCCAGGGATACGCAGTATTTT. V usage is TRBV12-3 or TRBV12-4 and J usage is TRBJ2-3; 12 nucleotides align to TRBD2. V shed 5 bases and J 6 bases; nucleotides not matched to a gene: 9. The CDR3 spans 16 residues.

The rearrangement uses TRBV11-2 and TRBJ2-5, with D hard to call. Germline V lookup: CDR1 SGHAT, CDR2 FQNNGV. V lost 1 base, J lost 2 bases, and 11 bases lay in between. This CDR3 region has 15 residues. The CDR3 bases are TGTGCCAGCAGCTTAGGCACCCTTTTTCAAGAGACCCAGTACTTC. Translated: CASSLGTLFQETQYF. Full variable domain (outside the CDR3, taken from reference TRBV11-2 and TRBJ2-5): EAGVAQSPRYKIIEKRQSVAFWCNPISGHATLYWYQQILGQGPKLLIQFQNNGVVDDSQLPKDRFSAERLKGVDSTLKIQPAKLEDSAVYLCASSLGTLFQETQYFGPGTRLLVL.

Only a few counts were recorded for this clonotype. The chain is built from TRBV12-3 or TRBV12-4 and TRBJ1-5, with D tentatively TRBD1 (5 bases). The germline V and J ends were trimmed by 3 bases and 3 bases, with 12 bases remaining between them. The CDR3 has 15 amino acids. The CDR3 loop is CASSLGSGLNQPQHF. The CDR3 nucleotides are TGTGCCAGCAGTTTGGGGTCGGGACTCAATCAGCCCCAGCATTTT.

The V call is TRBV7-9, the J call TRBJ2-1; D may be TRBD2 (5 bases). V lost 5 bases and J 2 bases, leaving 13 bases between the germline ends. The germline CDR1 and CDR2 sequences are SEHNR and FQNEAQ (reference sequence). The CDR3 is 15 amino acids. Here the CDR3 DNA reads TGTGCCAGCAGCGAGACGGGGAGAACCTACAATGAGCAGTTCTTC. Protein sequence: CASSETGRTYNEQFF.

This clonotype has at least ten counts. The gene calls are TRBV4-1 and TRBJ2-2; 9 bases line up with TRBD1. Germline-derived CDR1 and CDR2 are MGHRA and YSYEKL. The CDR3 extends over 16 amino acids. The trim removed 4 bases at V and 1 base at J, leaving 4 bases unmatched. For the CDR3, the DNA is TGCGCCAGCAGCCGTCCGGGACAGGGGAACACCGGGGAGCTGTTTTTT. As protein: CASSRPGQGNTGELFF.

Remarks on this clonotype: One end of the junction fails to match germline, which may point to a read error. The chain combines TRBV10-2 with TRBJ2-5; 7 bases fit TRBD2. CDR3 length: 16 residues. The germline V gene has CDR1 WSHSY and CDR2 SAAADI. The CDR3 loop is CASSESSGLSEETRYF. CDR3 nucleotides: TGCGCCAGCAGTGAGTCTAGCGGGCTATCTGAAGAGACCCGGTACTTC.